These 12 T cell receptor beta chains originate from one sample sequenced in a study of beta chain features in type 1 diabetes. Study observations and caveats: Shorter TCRB CDR3s, moderately but significantly so, marked every one of the four CD4+ subsets in Type 1 diabetes patients.

Expressed TCRB transcripts were sequenced, since all the RNA that had been isolated was reverse transcribed. Here immunoSEQ multiplex PCR was the method, and the copy in TCRdb shows in-frame clones only, minus some. The sample lists some 350,000 clones, 9.6% occurring once. No antigen has been identified for these receptors. Sequencing was carried out using central memory CD4+ T cells from blood. These receptors were collected from a man aged 25 to 45 with type 1 diabetes.

This clone was observed a few times. The V call is TRBV6-5, the J call TRBJ2-7; 7 bases fit TRBD2. Germline V gene lookup returns CDR1 MNHEY and CDR2 SVGAGI. Trimming removed 0 bases from V and 2 bases from J; junction bases left unmatched: 4. This CDR3 is built from 15 residues. The CDR3 is CASSYSASGPYEQYF. For the CDR3, the DNA is TGTGCCAGCAGTTACTCGGCTAGCGGCCCCTACGAGCAGTACTTC.

V gene TRBV7-9 combines with J gene TRBJ1-1; the match to TRBD1 covers 7 bases. Germline V gene data show CDR1 as SEHNR and CDR2 as FQNEAQ (reference sequence). CDR3 size: 14 residues. The J segment lost 3 bases and the V segment lost 5 bases, leaving 6 bases of the junction unmatched. The CDR3: CASSRQGGHTEAFF. CDR3 DNA sequence: TGTGCCAGCAGCAGACAGGGCGGACACACTGAAGCTTTCTTT.

This sequence joins TRBV7-8 and TRBJ2-7, with 8 bases lining up with TRBD1. CDR1 SGHVS and CDR2 FQNEAQ come from the germline V gene. The CDR3 consists of 13 residues. The V and J ends lost 5 bases and 6 bases, in that order; junction bases with no gene match: 6. In DNA form, the CDR3 reads TGTGCCAGCAGCCCCGGGACAGGTGGCGAGCAGTACTTC. It specifies CASSPGTGGEQYF. Together with reference TRBV7-8 and TRBJ2-7, the CDR3 gives the full variable domain: GAGVSQSPRYKVAKRGQDVALRCDPISGHVSLFWYQQALGQGPEFLTYFQNEAQLDKSGLPSDRFFAERPEGSVSTLKIQRTQQEDSAVYLCASSPGTGGEQYFGPGTRLTVT.

A few counts support this clone. The genes are TRBV2 and TRBJ2-1, with 10 bases identical to TRBD2. Germline V gene lookup returns CDR1 SNHLY and CDR2 FYNNEI. Unmatched junction bases numbered 5, after V lost 1 base and J lost 8 bases. The CDR3 consists of 15 residues. CDR3 nucleotide sequence: TGTGCCAGCAGTGAAGAGGCTAGCGGGAGACATGAGCAGTTCTTC. Its protein is CASSEEASGRHEQFF.

The chain has TRBV6-6 and TRBJ2-1, with 9 bases that match TRBD2. Germline lookup yields CDR1 MNHNY and CDR2 SVGAGI (reference sequence). This CDR3 is 14 amino acids long. The ends lost 8 bases at V and 9 bases at J; junction bases unmatched: 11. CDR3 in amino acids: CASGSGRRNREQFF. DNA for the CDR3: TGTGCCAGCGGTAGCGGGAGAAGGAATCGTGAGCAGTTCTTC.

The table lists this clone with a few counts. This chain joins TRBV19 and TRBJ1-5; no reliable D call. The CDR3 has 14 amino acids. The ends were cut back, 5 bases at V and 0 bases at J, with 8 bases in the middle. Germline V gene sequence: CDR1 LNHDA, CDR2 SQIVND (reference sequence). CDR3 in DNA: TGTGCCAGTAGTCGGGAACATAGCAATCAGCCCCAGCATTTT. Encoded protein: CASSREHSNQPQHF.

In this sample, this clone turned up a few times. The chain is built from TRBV7-9 and TRBJ1-2; D gene ambiguous. There are 13 residues in the CDR3. Per the germline V gene, CDR1 is SEHNR and CDR2 is FQNEAQ (reference sequence). With 5 bases removed from V and 4 bases from J, the gap between germline ends came to 11 bases. This chain's CDR3 is CASSQGGIYGYTF. The CDR3 DNA follows: TGTGCCAGCAGCCAAGGAGGGATCTATGGCTACACCTTC.

J is TRBJ1-2 and V is TRBV7-2; tentative D call: TRBD1 (6 bases). Trimming took off 2 bases at V and 7 bases at J, with 11 bases between the two ends. Germline V gene sequence: CDR1 SGHTA, CDR2 FQGNSA. The CDR3 runs to 13 residues. CDR3 protein: CASSLSSRGGYTF. The CDR3 DNA is TGTGCCAGCAGCTTAAGTTCCAGGGGTGGCTACACCTTC.

In this sample, this clone turned up many times. For the CDR3, the DNA is TGTGCCAGCAGTTTAGATCCCGACAGGGTATGGCAGTTCTTC. The encoded protein is CASSLDPDRVWQFF. The rearrangement links TRBV28 to TRBJ2-1; 7 bases align to TRBD1. The CDR3 is made up of 14 amino acids. Germline assignment: CDR1 MDHEN and CDR2 SYDVKM. Trimming at V came to 2 bases and at J to 12 bases, leaving 10 bases not matched to a gene. Filled out from reference TRBV28 and TRBJ2-1, the complete variable domain reads DVKVTQSSRYLVKRTGEKVFLECVQDMDHENMFWYRQDPGLGLRLIYFSYDVKMKEKGDIPEGYSVSREKKERFSLILESASTNQTSMYLCASSLDPDRVWQFFGPGTRLTVL.

This clone was counted only a few times. This CDR3 is CATSTGTGLNNQPQHF. The CDR3 bases are TGTGCCACCAGCACCGGGACAGGTTTGAACAATCAGCCCCAGCATTTT. The rearrangement uses TRBV15 and TRBJ1-5; 8 bases align to TRBD1. V shed 4 bases, J shed 3 bases, and the junction held 8 bases outside the gene matches. Looked up from germline, CDR1 is LNHNV and CDR2 is YYDKDF (reference sequence). CDR3 length equals 16 residues. Looking up the rest from reference TRBV15 and TRBJ1-5 gives the full variable domain: DAMVIQNPRYQVTQFGKPVTLSCSQTLNHNVMYWYQQKSSQAPKLLFHYYDKDFNNEADTPDNFQSRRPNTSFCFLDIRSPGLGDTAMYLCATSTGTGLNNQPQHFGDGTRLSIL.

A few counts support this clone. The V and J genes are TRBV28 and TRBJ1-4; TRBD1 matches 12 bases. Germline-derived CDR1 and CDR2 are MDHEN and SYDVKM. V gave up 6 bases and J gave up 5 bases; unmatched junction bases: 7. There are 16 residues in the CDR3. The CDR3 loop is CASRGQGAPSNEKLFF. In DNA form, the CDR3 reads TGTGCCAGCAGGGGACAGGGGGCGCCCAGCAATGAAAAACTGTTTTTT. Looking up the rest from reference TRBV28 and TRBJ1-4 gives the full variable domain: DVKVTQSSRYLVKRTGEKVFLECVQDMDHENMFWYRQDPGLGLRLIYFSYDVKMKEKGDIPEGYSVSREKKERFSLILESASTNQTSMYLCASRGQGAPSNEKLFFGSGTQLSVL.

This clone was recorded a few times. V is TRBV7-8 and J is TRBJ2-6, with D tentatively TRBD1 (5 bases). CDR3 size: 21 residues. From germline, CDR1 is SGHVS and CDR2 FQNEAQ. Trimming pared 5 bases from V and 0 bases from J, leaving 26 bases between. The CDR3 nucleotides are TGTGCCAGCAGCCCCCAGCTTAGGACATATAGGCGGCCCTCTGGGGCCAACGTCCTGACTTTC. This sequence encodes CASSPQLRTYRRPSGANVLTF. Supplemented by reference TRBV7-8 and TRBJ2-6, the full variable domain reads GAGVSQSPRYKVAKRGQDVALRCDPISGHVSLFWYQQALGQGPEFLTYFQNEAQLDKSGLPSDRFFAERPEGSVSTLKIQRTQQEDSAVYLCASSPQLRTYRRPSGANVLTFGAGSRLTVL.